This T cell receptor beta chain is from a study of shared clonotypes between healthy human individuals. In regard to this clone: Its antigen is undetermined.

Naive CD8 isolation took CD45RO-negative cells positively selected for CCR7 and excluded terminally differentiated effector memory CD45RA+ cells. HIV-negative, healthy adults without recent acute infections or vaccinations were the donors. Study results and limitations: It was the non-shared clonotypes that had lower generation probabilities than clonotypes shared by all four donors. Rarefaction curves obtained for sorted subsets showed sequencing incomplete despite large depth.

Sequencing was at deep level. Repertoires were generated with immunoSEQ multiplex PCR, while TCRdb's copy carries only in-frame clones and drops some. Of around 2,000,000 clones in the sample, about 95% were seen once. The length of the CDR3 is 12 residues. Germline V gene lookup returns CDR1 SNHLY and CDR2 FYNNEI. V lost 3 bases to trimming and J lost 6 bases, with 9 bases between them. Specimen: naive CD8+ T cells sorted from blood. This sequence was found in a man between 18 and 29 years old in good health. The rearrangement uses TRBV2 and TRBJ2-7; tentatively, D is TRBD1 (5 bases). The CDR3 nucleotides are TGTGCCAGCAGTGAGGGGCCAGTCGAGCAGTACTTC. It translates to CASSEGPVEQYF.